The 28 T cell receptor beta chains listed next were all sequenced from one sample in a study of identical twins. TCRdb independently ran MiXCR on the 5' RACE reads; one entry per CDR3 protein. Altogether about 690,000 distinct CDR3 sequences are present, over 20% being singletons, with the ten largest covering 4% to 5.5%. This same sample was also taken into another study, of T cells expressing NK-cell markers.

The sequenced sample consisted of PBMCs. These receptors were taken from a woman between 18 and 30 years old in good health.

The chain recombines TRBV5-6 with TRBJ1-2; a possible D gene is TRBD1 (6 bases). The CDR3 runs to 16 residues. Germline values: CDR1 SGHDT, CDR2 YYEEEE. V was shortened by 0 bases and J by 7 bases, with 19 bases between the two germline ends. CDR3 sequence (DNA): TGTGCCAGCAGCTTGGGGTTACAGGGTGGAGTGTTTGGCTACACCTTC. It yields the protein CASSLGLQGGVFGYTF.

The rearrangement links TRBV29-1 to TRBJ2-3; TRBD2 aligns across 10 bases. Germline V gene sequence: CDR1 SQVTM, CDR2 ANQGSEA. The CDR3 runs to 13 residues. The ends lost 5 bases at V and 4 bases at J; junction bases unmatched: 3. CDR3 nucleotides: TGCAGCGTTTGGCTAGCGGGAGCAGATACGCAGTATTTT. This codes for CSVWLAGADTQYF.

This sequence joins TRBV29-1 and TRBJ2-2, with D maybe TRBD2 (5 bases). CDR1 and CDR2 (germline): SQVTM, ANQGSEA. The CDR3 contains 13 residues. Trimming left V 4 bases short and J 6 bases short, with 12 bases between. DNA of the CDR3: TGCAGCGTTGCCCGGGGTGCCCCCGGGGAGCTGTTTTTT. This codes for CSVARGAPGELFF.

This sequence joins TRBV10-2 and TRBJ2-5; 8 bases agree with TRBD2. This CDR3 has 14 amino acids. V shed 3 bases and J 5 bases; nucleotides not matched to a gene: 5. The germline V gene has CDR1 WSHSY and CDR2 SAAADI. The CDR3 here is CASSDGGGRETQYF. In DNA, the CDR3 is TGCGCCAGCAGTGACGGGGGGGGCCGGGAGACCCAGTACTTC.

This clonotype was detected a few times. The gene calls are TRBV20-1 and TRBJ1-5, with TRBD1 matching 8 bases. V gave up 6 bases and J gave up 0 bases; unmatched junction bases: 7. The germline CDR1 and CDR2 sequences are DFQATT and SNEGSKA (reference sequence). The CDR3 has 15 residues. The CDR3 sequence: CSASTGEVSNQPQHF. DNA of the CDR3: TGCAGTGCCTCGACAGGGGAGGTTAGCAATCAGCCCCAGCATTTT.

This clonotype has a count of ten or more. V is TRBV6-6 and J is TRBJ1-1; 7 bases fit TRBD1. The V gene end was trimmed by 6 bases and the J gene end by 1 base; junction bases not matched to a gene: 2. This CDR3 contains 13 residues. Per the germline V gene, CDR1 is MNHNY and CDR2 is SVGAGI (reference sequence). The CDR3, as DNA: TGTGCCAGCAGACGACAGGGGAACACTGAAGCTTTCTTT. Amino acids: CASRRQGNTEAFF.

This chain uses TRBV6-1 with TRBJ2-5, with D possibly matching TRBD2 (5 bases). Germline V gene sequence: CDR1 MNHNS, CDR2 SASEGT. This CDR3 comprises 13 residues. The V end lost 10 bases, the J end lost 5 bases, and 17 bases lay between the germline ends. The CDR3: CATQRWAFETQYF. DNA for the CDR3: TGTGCCACCCAGCGGTGGGCATTCGAGACCCAGTACTTC.

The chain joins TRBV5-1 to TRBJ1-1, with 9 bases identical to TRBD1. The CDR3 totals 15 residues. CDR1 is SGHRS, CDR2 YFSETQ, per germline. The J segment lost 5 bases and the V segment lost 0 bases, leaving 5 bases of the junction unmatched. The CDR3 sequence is CASSLETGGNTEAFF. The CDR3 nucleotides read TGCGCCAGCAGCTTGGAGACAGGGGGTAATACTGAAGCTTTCTTT. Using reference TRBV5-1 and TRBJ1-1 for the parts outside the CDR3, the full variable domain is KAGVTQTPRYLIKTRGQQVTLSCSPISGHRSVSWYQQTPGQGLQFLFEYFSETQRNKGNFPGRFSGRQFSNSRSEMNVSTLELGDSALYLCASSLETGGNTEAFFGQGTRLTVV.

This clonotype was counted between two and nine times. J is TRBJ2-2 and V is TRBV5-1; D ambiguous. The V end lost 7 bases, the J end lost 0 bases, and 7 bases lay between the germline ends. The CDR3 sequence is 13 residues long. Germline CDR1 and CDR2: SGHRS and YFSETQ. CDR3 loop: CASEEPNTGELFF. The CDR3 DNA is TGCGCCAGCGAGGAGCCGAACACCGGGGAGCTGTTTTTT.

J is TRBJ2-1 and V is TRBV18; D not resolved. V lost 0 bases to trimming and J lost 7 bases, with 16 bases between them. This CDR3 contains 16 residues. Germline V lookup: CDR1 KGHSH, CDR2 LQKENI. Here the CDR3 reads CASSPPGNRRWNEQFF. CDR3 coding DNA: TGTGCCAGCTCACCACCGGGGAACAGAAGATGGAATGAGCAGTTCTTC.

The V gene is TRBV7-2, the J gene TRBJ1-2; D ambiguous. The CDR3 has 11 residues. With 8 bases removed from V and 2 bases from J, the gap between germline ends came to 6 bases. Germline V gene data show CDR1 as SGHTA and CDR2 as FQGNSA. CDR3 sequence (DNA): TGTACCAGCTCGCAGAACTATGGCTACACCTTC. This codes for CTSSQNYGYTF.

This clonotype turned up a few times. The CDR3 sequence: CASSFPSRDNEQFF. The CDR3 DNA follows: TGTGCCAGCAGTTTTCCTAGCAGGGACAATGAGCAGTTCTTC. This chain connects TRBV12-3 or TRBV12-4 to TRBJ2-1, with D perhaps matching TRBD1 or TRBD2 (5 bases each). With 3 bases removed from V and 5 bases from J, the gap between germline ends came to 11 bases. CDR3 length equals 14 residues.

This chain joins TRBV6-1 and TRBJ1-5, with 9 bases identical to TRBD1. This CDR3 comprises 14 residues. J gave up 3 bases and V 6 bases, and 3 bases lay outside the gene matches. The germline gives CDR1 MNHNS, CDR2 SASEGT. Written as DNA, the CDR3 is TGTGCCAGCAGCGGACAGGGGATCAATCAGCCCCAGCATTTT. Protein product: CASSGQGINQPQHF.

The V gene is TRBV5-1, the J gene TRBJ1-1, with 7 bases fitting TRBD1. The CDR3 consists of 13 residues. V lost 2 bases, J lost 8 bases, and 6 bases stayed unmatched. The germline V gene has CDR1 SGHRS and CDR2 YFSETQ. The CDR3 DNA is TGCGCCAGCAGCTTCCGGGACAGCCAAGAAGCTTTCTTT. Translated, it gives CASSFRDSQEAFF.

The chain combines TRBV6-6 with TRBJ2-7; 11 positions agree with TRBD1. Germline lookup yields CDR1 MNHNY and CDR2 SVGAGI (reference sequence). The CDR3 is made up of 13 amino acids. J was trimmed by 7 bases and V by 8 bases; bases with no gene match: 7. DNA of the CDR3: TGTGCCAGCGTAGGACAGGGGGCGCGGGAGCAGTACTTC. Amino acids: CASVGQGAREQYF.

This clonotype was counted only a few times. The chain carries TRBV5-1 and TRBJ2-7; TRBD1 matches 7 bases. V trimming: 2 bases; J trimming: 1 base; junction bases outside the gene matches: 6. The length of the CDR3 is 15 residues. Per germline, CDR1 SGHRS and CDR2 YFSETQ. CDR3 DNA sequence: TGCGCCAGCAGCTTTGGGGCAGGGGGATCCTACGAGCAGTACTTC. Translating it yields CASSFGAGGSYEQYF.

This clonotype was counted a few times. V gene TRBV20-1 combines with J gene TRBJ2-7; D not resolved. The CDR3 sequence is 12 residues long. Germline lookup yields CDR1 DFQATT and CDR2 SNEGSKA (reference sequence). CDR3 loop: CSAGAGRWEQYF. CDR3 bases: TGCAGCGCTGGAGCAGGCAGGTGGGAGCAGTACTTC.

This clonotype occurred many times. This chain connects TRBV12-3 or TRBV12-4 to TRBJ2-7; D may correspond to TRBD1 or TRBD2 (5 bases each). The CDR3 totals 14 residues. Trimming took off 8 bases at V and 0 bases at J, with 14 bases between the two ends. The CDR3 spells CASSQRGDSYEQYF. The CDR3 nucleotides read TGTGCCAGCTCACAACGAGGGGACTCCTACGAGCAGTACTTC.

DNA for the CDR3: TGTGCCAGCAGTTTTCACGGGACAGGGCCCGGCTACACCTTC. This translates into CASSFHGTGPGYTF. J is TRBJ1-2 and V is TRBV12-3 or TRBV12-4; 9 bases are a match to TRBD1. The junction had 7 bases not matched to a gene; V was cut back by 3 bases and J by 8 bases. The CDR3 contains 14 residues.

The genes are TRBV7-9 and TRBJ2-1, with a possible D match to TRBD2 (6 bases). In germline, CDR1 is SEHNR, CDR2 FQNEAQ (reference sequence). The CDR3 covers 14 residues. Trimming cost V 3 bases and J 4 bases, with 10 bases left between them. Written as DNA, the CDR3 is TGTGCCAGCAGCTTTAGCGGTTATTACAATGAGCAGTTCTTC. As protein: CASSFSGYYNEQFF.

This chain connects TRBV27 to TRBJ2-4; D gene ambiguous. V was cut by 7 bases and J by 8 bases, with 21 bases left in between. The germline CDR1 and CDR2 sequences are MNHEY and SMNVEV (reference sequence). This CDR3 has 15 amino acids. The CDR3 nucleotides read TGTGCCAGCACAAAGGCTCATCCATTAAAGGACATTCAGTACTTC. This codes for CASTKAHPLKDIQYF.

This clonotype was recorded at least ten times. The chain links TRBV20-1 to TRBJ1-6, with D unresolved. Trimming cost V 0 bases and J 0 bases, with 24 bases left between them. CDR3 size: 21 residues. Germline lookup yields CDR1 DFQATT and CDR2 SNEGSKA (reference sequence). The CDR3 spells CSARDSLHSVRLSSYNSPLHF. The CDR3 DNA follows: TGCAGTGCTAGAGACAGCCTGCACAGCGTCAGACTCAGCTCCTATAATTCACCCCTCCACTTT.

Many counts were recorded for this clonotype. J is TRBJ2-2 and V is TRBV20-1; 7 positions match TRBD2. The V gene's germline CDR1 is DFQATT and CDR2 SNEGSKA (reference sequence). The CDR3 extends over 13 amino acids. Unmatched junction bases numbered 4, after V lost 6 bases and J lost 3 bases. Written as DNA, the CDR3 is TGCAGTGCCAGGACTAGTTACACCGGGGAGCTGTTTTTT. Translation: CSARTSYTGELFF.

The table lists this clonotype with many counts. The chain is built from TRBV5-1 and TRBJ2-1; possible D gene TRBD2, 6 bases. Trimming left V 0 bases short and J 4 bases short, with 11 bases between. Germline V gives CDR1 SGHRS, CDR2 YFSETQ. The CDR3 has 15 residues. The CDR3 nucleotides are TGCGCCAGCAGCTTGGGGCCAGGGAGGTACAATGAGCAGTTCTTC. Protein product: CASSLGPGRYNEQFF.

For the CDR3, the DNA is TGTGCCAGCAGTCCCGGGACTAGCGGGAGCCGCTCCTACAATGAGCAGTTCTTC. Its translation is CASSPGTSGSRSYNEQFF. This rearrangement joins TRBV12-3 or TRBV12-4 to TRBJ2-1; 14 bases agree with TRBD2. The CDR3 totals 18 residues. With 5 bases clipped from V and 0 bases from J, the junction kept 6 bases outside the gene matches.

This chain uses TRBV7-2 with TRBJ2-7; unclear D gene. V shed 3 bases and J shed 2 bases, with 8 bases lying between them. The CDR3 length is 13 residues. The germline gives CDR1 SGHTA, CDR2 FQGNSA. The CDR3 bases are TGTGCCAGCAGCTTCGTCAGTCCCTACGAGCAGTACTTC. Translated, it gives CASSFVSPYEQYF.

The CDR3 sequence: CASSRGLAGGGDTQYF. CDR3 coding DNA: TGTGCCAGCAGTCGAGGACTAGCGGGGGGGGGGGATACGCAGTATTTT. V gene TRBV12-3 or TRBV12-4 combines with J gene TRBJ2-3; 15 bases map to TRBD2. V dropped 5 bases and J dropped 6; count of bases not matched to a gene: 6. The CDR3 length is 16 residues.

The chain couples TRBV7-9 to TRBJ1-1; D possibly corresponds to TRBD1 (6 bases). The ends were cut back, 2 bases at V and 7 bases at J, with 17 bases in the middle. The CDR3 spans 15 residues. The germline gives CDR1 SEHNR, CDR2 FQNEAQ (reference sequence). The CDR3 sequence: CASSLMGASIGEAFF. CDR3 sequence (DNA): TGTGCCAGCAGCTTAATGGGGGCGTCGATTGGTGAAGCTTTCTTT.